This TCR beta chain was sequenced in a study of cytomegalovirus exposure and HLA in healthy donors. Regarding this clone: Its cognate antigen is unknown.

With 60 Vbeta and 13 Jbeta primers, the PCR was carried out. Data came from immunoSEQ multiplex PCR; TCRdb stores just in-frame clones and leaves some out. The data show roughly 240,000 clones, roughly 78% seen once. The study's findings and limits: There were a few CMV-associated chains whose specificity for CMV antigens was confirmed in vitro.

The sequencing sample was made of PBMCs. The sequence derives from a boy aged 5-17 years in good health and CMV-seronegative.

CDR3 in DNA: TGTGCCAGCAGCTGGGACAAAGGGGGCACTGAAGCTTTCTTT. Translating it yields CASSWDKGGTEAFF. The V and J genes are TRBV27 and TRBJ1-1, with D possibly TRBD1 on 6 matching bases. The CDR3 has 14 amino acids. V was pared by 6 bases and J by 4 bases, with 15 bases between. The germline CDR1 and CDR2 sequences are MNHEY and SMNVEV (reference sequence).